These 10 T cell receptor beta chains were all obtained from the same sample, sequenced in a study of blood T cell repertoires in COVID-19. TCRdb keeps only in-frame clones here, not all; method: immunoSEQ multiplex PCR. The sample includes 120,000 to 150,000 clones, roughly 89% seen only once; the top ten take roughly 1.6%. The sample consisted of peripheral blood. Receptors were obtained from a human donor in a cohort sampled during active COVID-19.

The rearrangement links TRBV6-5 to TRBJ1-2; 7 nucleotides line up with TRBD1. This CDR3 region has 14 residues. Per germline, CDR1 MNHEY and CDR2 SVGAGI. V was clipped by 6 bases and J by 3 bases; unmatched bases: 7. The CDR3 nucleotides read TGTGCCAGCAGATCACGGGACAGAGACTATGGCTACACCTTC. Amino acid sequence: CASRSRDRDYGYTF.

In this sample, this clone turned up once. J is TRBJ2-5 and V is TRBV4-1; 11 bases line up with TRBD2. With V trimmed by 1 base and J by 1 base, 8 bases remained unmatched. Germline V lookup: CDR1 MGHRA, CDR2 YSYEKL. The CDR3 contains 18 residues. The CDR3 coding sequence is TGCGCCAGCAGCCAAGGGCCTAGTAGCGGGGGGGTCCAAGAGACCCAGTACTTC. Its protein product is CASSQGPSSGGVQETQYF.

This CDR3 reads CASSLGRGTINHEQFF. The CDR3 DNA follows: TGTGCCAGCAGCTTAGGGAGGGGGACTATTAACCATGAGCAGTTCTTC. J is TRBJ2-1 and V is TRBV7-9, with a possible D match to TRBD2 (7 bases). CDR3 size: 16 residues. The V and J ends lost 1 base and 8 bases respectively, with 18 bases between them. Germline CDR1 is SEHNR and CDR2 is FQNEAQ (reference sequence).

The V call is TRBV29-1, the J call TRBJ2-1; D remains ambiguous. The CDR3 covers 13 residues. Trimming removed 2 bases from V and 1 base from J, with 6 bases in between. Germline V gene sequence: CDR1 SQVTM, CDR2 ANQGSEA. The CDR3 DNA sequence: TGCAGCGTTGAAAAAGAGTCCTACAATGAGCAGTTCTTC. Its translation is CSVEKESYNEQFF.

The rearrangement links TRBV6-6 to TRBJ1-2; D gene uncertain. This CDR3 has 14 amino acids. Germline V lookup: CDR1 MNHNY, CDR2 SVGAGI (reference sequence). Trimming took 0 bases from V and 5 from J, leaving 10 bases between them. Here the CDR3 reads CASSYSGRQYGYTF. DNA for the CDR3: TGTGCCAGCAGTTACTCGGGCCGGCAATATGGCTACACCTTC.

The chain carries TRBV7-6 and TRBJ2-2; 9 bases are a match to TRBD2. This CDR3 has 16 amino acids. With 4 bases clipped from V and 9 bases from J, the junction kept 12 bases outside the gene matches. Germline CDR1 and CDR2: SGHVS and FNYEAQ. CDR3 nucleotides: TGTGCCAGCAGCTCCAGTCCCGGGACTAGCCTCTGGGAGCTGTTTTTT. This gives the protein CASSSSPGTSLWELFF.

The CDR3 DNA follows: TGCGCCAGCAGCTTGGCTGCGGGGGCCAGGGTTGGGCATACGCAGTATTTT. Amino acids: CASSLAAGARVGHTQYF. This chain links TRBV5-1 with TRBJ2-3; tentatively, D is TRBD2 (7 bases). The CDR3 totals 17 residues. The V gene lost 0 bases and the J gene lost 7 bases, with 21 bases spanning the gap. From germline, CDR1 is SGHRS and CDR2 YFSETQ.

The chain joins TRBV5-1 to TRBJ1-3, with a tentative D call TRBD1 (5 bases). Germline V gives CDR1 SGHRS, CDR2 YFSETQ. The V and J ends lost 4 bases and 0 bases respectively, with 11 bases between them. The CDR3 runs 15 residues. The CDR3 coding sequence is TGCGCCAGCAGCGTAACAGGAGACTCTGGAAACACCATATATTTT. This codes for CASSVTGDSGNTIYF.

This clone was observed a handful of times. This sequence joins TRBV5-6 and TRBJ1-2; 8 bases agree with TRBD1. CDR3 length equals 15 residues. V gave up 5 bases and J gave up 2 bases; unmatched junction bases: 8. Germline V lookup: CDR1 SGHDT, CDR2 YYEEEE. The CDR3: CASRYRDRINYGYTF. As DNA, the CDR3 is TGTGCCAGCAGATACAGGGACAGGATAAACTATGGCTACACCTTC.

The V gene is TRBV30, the J gene TRBJ1-2, with D tentatively TRBD1 (5 bases). CDR1 is GTSNPN and CDR2 is SVGIG in the germline V gene (reference sequence). V lost 4 bases and J 9 bases, leaving 15 bases between the germline ends. The CDR3 is 12 residues long. CDR3: CAWTQGGNRYTF. The CDR3 nucleotides read TGTGCCTGGACCCAGGGAGGGAATCGCTACACCTTC.